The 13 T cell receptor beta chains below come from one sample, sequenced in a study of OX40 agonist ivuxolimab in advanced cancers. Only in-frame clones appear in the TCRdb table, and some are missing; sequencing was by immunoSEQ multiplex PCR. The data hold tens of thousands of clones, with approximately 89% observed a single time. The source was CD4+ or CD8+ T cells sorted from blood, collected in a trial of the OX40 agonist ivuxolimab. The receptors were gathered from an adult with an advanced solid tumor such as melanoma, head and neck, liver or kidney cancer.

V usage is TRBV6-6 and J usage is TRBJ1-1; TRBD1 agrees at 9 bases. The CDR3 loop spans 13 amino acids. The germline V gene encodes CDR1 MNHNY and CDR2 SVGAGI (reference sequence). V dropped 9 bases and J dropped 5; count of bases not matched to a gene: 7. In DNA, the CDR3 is TGTGCCAGTCAAAGACAGGGGGTTACTGAAGCTTTCTTT. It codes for CASQRQGVTEAFF.

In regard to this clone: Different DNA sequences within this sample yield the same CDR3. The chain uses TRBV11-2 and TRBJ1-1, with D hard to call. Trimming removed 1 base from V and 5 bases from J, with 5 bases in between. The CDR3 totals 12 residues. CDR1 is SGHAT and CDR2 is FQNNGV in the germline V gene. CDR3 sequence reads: CASSLVGTEAFF. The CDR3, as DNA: TGTGCCAGCAGCTTAGTCGGGACTGAAGCTTTCTTT.

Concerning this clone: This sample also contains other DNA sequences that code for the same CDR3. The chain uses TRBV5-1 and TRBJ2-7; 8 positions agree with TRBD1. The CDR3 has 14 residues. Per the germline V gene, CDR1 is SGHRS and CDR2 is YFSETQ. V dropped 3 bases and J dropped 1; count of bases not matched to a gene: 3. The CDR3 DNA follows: TGCGCCAGCAGCTCTAGACAGGGGTCCTACGAGCAGTACTTC. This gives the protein CASSSRQGSYEQYF.

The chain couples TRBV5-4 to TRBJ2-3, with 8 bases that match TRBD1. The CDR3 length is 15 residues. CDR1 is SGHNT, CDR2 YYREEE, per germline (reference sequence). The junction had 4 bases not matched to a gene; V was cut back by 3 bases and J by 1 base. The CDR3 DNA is TGTGCCAGCAGCTCACCGGGACAGGGCACAGATACGCAGTATTTT. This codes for CASSSPGQGTDTQYF.

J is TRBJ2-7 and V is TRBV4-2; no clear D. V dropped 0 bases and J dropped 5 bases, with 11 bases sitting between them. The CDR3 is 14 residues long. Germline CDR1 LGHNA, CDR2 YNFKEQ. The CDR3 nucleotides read TGTGCCAGCAGCCAAGATTTGAATGGGGACGAGCAGTACTTC. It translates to CASSQDLNGDEQYF.

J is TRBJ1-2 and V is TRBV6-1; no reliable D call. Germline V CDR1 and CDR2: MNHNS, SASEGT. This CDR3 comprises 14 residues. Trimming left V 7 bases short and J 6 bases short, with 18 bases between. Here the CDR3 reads CASTLKGRPDGYTF. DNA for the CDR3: TGTGCCAGCACCCTTAAGGGTAGGCCTGATGGCTACACCTTC.

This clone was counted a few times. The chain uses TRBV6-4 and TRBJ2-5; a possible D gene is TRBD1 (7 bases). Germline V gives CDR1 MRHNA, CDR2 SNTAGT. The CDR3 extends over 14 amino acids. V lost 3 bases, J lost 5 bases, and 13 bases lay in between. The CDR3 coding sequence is TGTGCCAGCAGTGAACCGACAGGGAGGGAGACCCAGTACTTC. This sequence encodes CASSEPTGRETQYF.

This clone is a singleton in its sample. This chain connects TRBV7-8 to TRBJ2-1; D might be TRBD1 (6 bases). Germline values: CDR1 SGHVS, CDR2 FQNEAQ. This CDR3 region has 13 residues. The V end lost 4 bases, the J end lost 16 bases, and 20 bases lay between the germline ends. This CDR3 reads CASSSGAPRTAFF. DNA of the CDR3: TGTGCCAGCAGCTCAGGGGCCCCTAGAACGGCTTTCTTC.

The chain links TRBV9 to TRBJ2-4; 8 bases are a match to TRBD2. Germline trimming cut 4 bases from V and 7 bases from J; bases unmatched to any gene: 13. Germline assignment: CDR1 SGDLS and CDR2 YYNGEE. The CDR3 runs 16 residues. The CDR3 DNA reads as TGTGCCAGCAGCCCCGGGACTAGTAAAGGAGGGAACATTCAGTACTTC. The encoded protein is CASSPGTSKGGNIQYF.

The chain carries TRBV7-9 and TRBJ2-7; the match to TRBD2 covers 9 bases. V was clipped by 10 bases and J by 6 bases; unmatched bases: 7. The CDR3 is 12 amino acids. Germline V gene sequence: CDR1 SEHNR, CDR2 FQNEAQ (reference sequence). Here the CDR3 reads CAILAGTFEQYF. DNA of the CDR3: TGTGCCATACTAGCGGGTACGTTCGAGCAGTACTTC.

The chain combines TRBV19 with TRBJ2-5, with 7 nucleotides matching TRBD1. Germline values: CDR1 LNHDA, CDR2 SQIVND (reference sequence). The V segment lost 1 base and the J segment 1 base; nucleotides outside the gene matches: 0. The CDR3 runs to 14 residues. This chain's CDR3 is CASSIGQGQETQYF. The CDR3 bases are TGTGCCAGTAGTATAGGACAGGGCCAAGAGACCCAGTACTTC.

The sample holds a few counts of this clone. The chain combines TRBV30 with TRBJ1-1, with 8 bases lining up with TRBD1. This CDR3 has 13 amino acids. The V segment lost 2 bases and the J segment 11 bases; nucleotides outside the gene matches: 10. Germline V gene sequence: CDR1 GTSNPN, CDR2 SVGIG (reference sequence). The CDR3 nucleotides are TGTGCCTGGAGTTCACCGGGACAGGTATCGGCTTTCTTT. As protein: CAWSSPGQVSAFF.

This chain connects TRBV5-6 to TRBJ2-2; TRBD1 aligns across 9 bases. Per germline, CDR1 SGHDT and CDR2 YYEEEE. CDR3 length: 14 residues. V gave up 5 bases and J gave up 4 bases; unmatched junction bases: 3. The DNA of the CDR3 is TGTGCCAGCAGACGACAGGGGGTCACCGGGGAGCTGTTTTTT. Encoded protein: CASRRQGVTGELFF.